This TCR beta chain was sequenced during a study of OX40 agonist ivuxolimab in advanced cancers. Only one count was recorded for this clone. Trimming removed 4 bases at V and 1 base at J, with 14 bases between. The CDR3 is 15 amino acids. Germline assignment: CDR1 SGHDT and CDR2 YYEEEE. The data were produced by immunoSEQ multiplex PCR, yet TCRdb's version contains in-frame clones alone and is incomplete. The sample lists about 48,000 clones, 70% to 85% occurring once. This sample comprised CD4+ or CD8+ T cells sorted from blood, obtained in a trial of the OX40 agonist ivuxolimab. The genes are TRBV5-6 and TRBJ2-5; D may be TRBD1 (6 bases). The sequence was collected from an adult with an advanced solid tumor such as melanoma, head and neck, liver or kidney cancer. As DNA, the CDR3 is TGTGCCAGCAGCGCCACCCAGGGGTTCCAAGAGACCCAGTACTTC. Its protein product is CASSATQGFQETQYF.